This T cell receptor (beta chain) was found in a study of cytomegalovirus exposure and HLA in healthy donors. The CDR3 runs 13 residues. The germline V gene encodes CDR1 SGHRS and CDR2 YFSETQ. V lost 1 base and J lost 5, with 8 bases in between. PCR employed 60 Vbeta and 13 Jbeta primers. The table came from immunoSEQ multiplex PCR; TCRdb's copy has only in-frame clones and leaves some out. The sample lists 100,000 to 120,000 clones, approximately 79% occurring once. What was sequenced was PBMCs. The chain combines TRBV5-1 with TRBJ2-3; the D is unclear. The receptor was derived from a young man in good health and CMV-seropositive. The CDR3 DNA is TGCGCCAGCAGCTTGAATTATTTAGATACGCAGTATTTT. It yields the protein CASSLNYLDTQYF. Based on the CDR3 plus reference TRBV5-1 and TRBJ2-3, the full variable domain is KAGVTQTPRYLIKTRGQQVTLSCSPISGHRSVSWYQQTPGQGLQFLFEYFSETQRNKGNFPGRFSGRQFSNSRSEMNVSTLELGDSALYLCASSLNYLDTQYFGPGTRLTVL.